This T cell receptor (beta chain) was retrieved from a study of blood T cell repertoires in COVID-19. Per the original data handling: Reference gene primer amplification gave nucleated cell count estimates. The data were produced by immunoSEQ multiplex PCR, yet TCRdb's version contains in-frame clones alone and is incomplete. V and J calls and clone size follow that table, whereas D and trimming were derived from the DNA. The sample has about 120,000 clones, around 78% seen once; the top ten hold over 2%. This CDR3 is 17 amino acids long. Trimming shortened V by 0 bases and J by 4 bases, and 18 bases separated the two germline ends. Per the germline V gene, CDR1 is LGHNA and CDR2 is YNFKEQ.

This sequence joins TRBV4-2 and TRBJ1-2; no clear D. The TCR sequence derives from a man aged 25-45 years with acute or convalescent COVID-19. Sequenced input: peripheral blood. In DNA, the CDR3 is TGTGCCAGCAGCCAAGAATTAAGATCTCGCGAGGGCTATGGCTACACCTTC. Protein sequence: CASSQELRSREGYGYTF.